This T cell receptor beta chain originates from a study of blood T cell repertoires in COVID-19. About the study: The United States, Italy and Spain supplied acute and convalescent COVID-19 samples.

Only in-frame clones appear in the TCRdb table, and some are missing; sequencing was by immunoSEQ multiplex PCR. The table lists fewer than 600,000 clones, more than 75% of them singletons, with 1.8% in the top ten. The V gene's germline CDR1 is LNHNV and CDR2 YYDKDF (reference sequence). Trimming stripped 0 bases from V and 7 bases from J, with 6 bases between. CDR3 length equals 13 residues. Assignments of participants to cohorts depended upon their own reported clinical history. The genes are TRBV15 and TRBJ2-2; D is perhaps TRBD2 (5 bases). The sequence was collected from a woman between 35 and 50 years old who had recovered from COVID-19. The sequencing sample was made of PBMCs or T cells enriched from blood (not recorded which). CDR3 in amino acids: CATSRDRDGELFF. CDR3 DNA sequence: TGTGCCACCAGCAGAGATCGGGACGGGGAGCTGTTTTTT.